This TCR beta chain derives from a study of blood T cell repertoires in COVID-19 (dated by TCRdb to about 2020). Looking at the study overall: The collaborator samples originated in the United States, Italy and Spain and spanned the acute and convalescent phases of COVID-19. The prospective study material was composed of cDNA or gDNA derived from T cells, B-cell-depleted T cells, or PBMCs. Subjects who had been exposed to COVID-19, were actively infected with it, or had recovered from it provided the deeply sampled blood TCRbeta repertoires that made up the dataset. The repertoires were made available in a free public database intended to serve as a resource for research on the immune response to SARS-CoV-2. Samples came from the ongoing ImmuneRACE study (first 160 participants) plus 1,254 subjects from 6 global collaborators. The sample metadata nearly always contained a de-identified subject ID, COVID-19 status, age in years and sex. HLA class I and class II types, where available, came from metadata supplied by the sample provider rather than from assay-based typing.

The CDR3 numbers 15 residues from cysteine through phenylalanine. Only the CDR3 DNA stays, 45 bases, in frame from base 1. CDR1 and CDR2 are read off the germline V gene as SNHLY and FYNNEI. Trimming removed 4 bases from V and 1 base from J; the gene matches leave 3 bases unexplained. TCRbeta CDR3 regions were amplified from genomic DNA using the immunoSEQ Assay, a bias-controlled multiplex PCR. Per the source publication's procedure: Within the assay, amplification of reference gene primers was used to estimate how many nucleated cells each sample contained. To quantify the absolute abundance of each unique TCRbeta CDR3 rearrangement, sequence reads were collapsed and filtered. For each sample, productive Simpson clonality was calculated as the square root of Simpson's diversity index over productive rearrangements. Entries here come from immuneACCESS through TCRdb and include only in-frame sequences with V and J called. Some clones fail to appear in such tables; in the studies checked, an unresolved V gene covers under half of the shortfall, and the cause of the remainder is unknown. Clone size and V and J calls were adopted from that table, with D and trimming inferred from the DNA. The sample table holds roughly 200,000 clones, of which roughly 90% were seen once. The ten largest make up around 1.6% of the sample.

Paper-wide results and their limitations: Clinical and demographic metadata were provided uncurated, with the amount varying by source and participant.

As for this clone: What this receptor recognizes is not known. Per-nucleotide qualities are absent, and no much larger clonotype sits a single base away.

Each collaborating institution followed its own protocols to collect whole blood in K2EDTA tubes. For TCRbeta analysis, collaborator samples were shipped as frozen whole blood, as isolated PBMCs, or as DNA extracted from either sample type. This receptor was identified in a man aged 18 to 29 with active or convalescent COVID-19. This receptor chain uses TRBV2 and TRBJ2-1; 8 of the junction bases match TRBD2. Sample: peripheral blood. The CDR3 here reads CASSAPGGSYNEQFF. The DNA sequence is TGTGCCAGCAGTGCTCCGGGGGGGTCCTACAATGAGCAGTTCTTC.